This record concerns one T cell receptor beta chain sequence. Antigen unknown. Trimming left V 7 bases short and J 0 bases short, with 13 bases between. This CDR3 comprises 15 residues. Germline CDR1 reads SNHLY; CDR2 reads FYNNEI. This sample was taken from a study of T cell clonotyping in hematopoietic cell transplantation. General observations from the study: No sorting was done, leaving CD4 and CD8 contributions mixed. Few recipient clonotypes overlapped donors; over 95% were de novo at given depth. Higher Inverse Simpson Index values in graft donor and pretransplant recipient predicted broader posttransplant TCR diversity.

Method: immunoSEQ multiplex PCR; TCRdb's copy keeps in-frame clones and lacks some. In the table there are under 45,000 clones, 75% to 90% of which are singletons. Sequenced material: peripheral blood mononuclear cells. The sequence was collected from a woman between 35 and 50 years old in good health. Some clones in this sample may be carry-over from other donors' samples. The chain is built from TRBV2 and TRBJ1-5, with unresolved D. As DNA, the CDR3 is TGTGCCAGCATCTTGGCCAGCGATAGCAATCAGCCCCAGCATTTT. It translates to CASILASDSNQPQHF.